This T cell receptor (beta chain) was sequenced for a study of blood T cell repertoires in COVID-19 (TCRdb year 2020). Concerning the study at large: Samples from collaborators originated in the United States, Italy and Spain and spanned both the acute and convalescent phases of COVID-19. The prospective study material was composed of cDNA or gDNA derived from T cells, B-cell-depleted T cells, or PBMCs. Deeply sampled blood TCRbeta repertoires from subjects exposed to, actively infected with, or recovered from COVID-19 were included in the dataset. A freely available public database, intended as a resource for researchers studying the immune response to SARS-CoV-2, is where the repertoires were released. The samples were drawn from the first 160 participants of the ongoing ImmuneRACE study and from 950 to 1,500 subjects provided by 6 global collaborators. Sample metadata almost always included a de-identified subject ID, COVID-19 status, age in years and sex. Where available, HLA class I and class II types were obtained from metadata supplied by the sample provider rather than from assay-based typing.

TCRbeta CDR3 regions were amplified from genomic DNA by means of the immunoSEQ Assay, a bias-controlled multiplex PCR. In the paper's pipeline: Within the assay, amplification of reference gene primers was used to estimate how many nucleated cells each sample contained. Sequence reads were collapsed and filtered to measure the absolute abundance of every unique TCRbeta CDR3 rearrangement. For each sample, productive Simpson clonality was calculated by taking the square root of Simpson's diversity index across productive rearrangements. The clones in this table, taken by TCRdb from immuneACCESS, are in-frame only. Not every clone is retained; where verified, under half of the shortfall comes from an unresolved V gene, and the cause of the rest is unknown. V and J calls plus clone size are reproduced from that table; the DNA served to infer D and trimming. A total of more than 150,000 clones appear in this sample, roughly nine tenths of them only once. The ten largest clones represent 20% to 25% of the sample.

The investigation overall reported the following: The amount of clinical and demographic metadata varied by source and participant and was provided uncurated.

In regard to this clone: What this receptor recognizes is not known. No much larger clone is present one base from it, and per-base qualities are unavailable.

The germline V gene encodes CDR1 KGHSH and CDR2 LQKENI. The V and J ends are trimmed by 3 bases and 4 bases, leaving 18 bases between them. The CDR3 measures 16 amino acids from cysteine to phenylalanine. Of the read, only the CDR3 DNA is kept; its 48 bases are in frame from base 1. The collaborating institutions used their own protocols to collect whole blood in K2EDTA tubes. For TCRbeta analysis, collaborators shipped samples as frozen whole blood, isolated PBMCs, or DNA extracted from either of those sample types. Input material: peripheral blood. The source is a man in his 70s with active or convalescent COVID-19. The chain couples TRBV18 to TRBJ1-1; TRBD1 is perhaps the D gene, given 6 matching bases. The CDR3 region has the sequence CASSPTTSDRPTEAFF. The nucleotide sequence is TGTGCCAGCTCACCCACAACTTCAGACAGGCCCACTGAAGCTTTCTTT.